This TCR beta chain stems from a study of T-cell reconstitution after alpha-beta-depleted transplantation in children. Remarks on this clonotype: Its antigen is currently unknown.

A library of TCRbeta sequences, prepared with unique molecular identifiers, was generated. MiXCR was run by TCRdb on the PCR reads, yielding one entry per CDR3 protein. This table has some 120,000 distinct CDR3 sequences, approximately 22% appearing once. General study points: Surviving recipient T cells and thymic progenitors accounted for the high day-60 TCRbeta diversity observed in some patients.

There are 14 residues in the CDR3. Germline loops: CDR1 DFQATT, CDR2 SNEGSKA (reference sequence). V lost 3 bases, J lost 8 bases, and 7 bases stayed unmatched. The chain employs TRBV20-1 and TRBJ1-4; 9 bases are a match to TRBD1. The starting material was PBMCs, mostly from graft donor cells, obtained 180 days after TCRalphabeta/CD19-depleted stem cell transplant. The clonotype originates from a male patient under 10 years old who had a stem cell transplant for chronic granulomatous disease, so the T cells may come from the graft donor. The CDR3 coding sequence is TGCAGTGCTAGCCTGACAGGGGGGGAAGAAAAACTGTTTTTT. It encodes CSASLTGGEEKLFF.